This T cell receptor (beta chain) is from a study of cytomegalovirus exposure and HLA in healthy donors. Study-level points and caveats: A later analysis, which compared TCR beta chains of equal frequency, found the HLA-associated ones more clonally expanded. In a later analysis, across HLA loci, associated TCR counts were highest for DRB1, lowest for HLA-C.

The germline V and J ends were trimmed by 6 bases and 2 bases, with 17 bases remaining between them. Germline V CDR1 and CDR2: SGHTA, FQGNSA. This CDR3 spans 16 amino acids. 60 Vbeta and 13 Jbeta primers were used in PCR. Repertoires were generated with immunoSEQ multiplex PCR, while TCRdb's copy carries only in-frame clones and drops some. This repertoire shows over 150,000 clones, more than 60% found once; its top ten account for about 2.9%. Comments on this clone: Its antigen is not known.

The chain recombines TRBV7-2 with TRBJ2-1; D perhaps matches TRBD1 (6 bases). The sequencing input was PBMCs. The sequence derives from a woman aged 45 to 65 in good health and CMV-seropositive. CDR3 protein: CASSRGTSGAYNEQFF. As DNA, the CDR3 is TGTGCCAGCAGTCGAGGGACGTCAGGGGCCTACAATGAGCAGTTCTTC.